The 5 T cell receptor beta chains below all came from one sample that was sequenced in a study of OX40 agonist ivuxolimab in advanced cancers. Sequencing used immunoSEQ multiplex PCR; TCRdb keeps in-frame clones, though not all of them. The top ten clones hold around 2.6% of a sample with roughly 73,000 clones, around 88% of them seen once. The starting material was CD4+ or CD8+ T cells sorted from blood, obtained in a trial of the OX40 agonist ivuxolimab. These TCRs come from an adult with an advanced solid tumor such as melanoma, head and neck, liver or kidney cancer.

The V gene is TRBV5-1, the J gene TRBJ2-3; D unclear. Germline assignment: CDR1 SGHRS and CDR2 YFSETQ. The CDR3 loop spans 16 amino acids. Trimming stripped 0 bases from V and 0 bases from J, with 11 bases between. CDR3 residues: CASSLGTSLSTDTQYF. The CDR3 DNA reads TGCGCCAGCAGCTTGGGTACCTCCCTTAGCACAGATACGCAGTATTTT. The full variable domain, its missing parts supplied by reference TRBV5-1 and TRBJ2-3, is KAGVTQTPRYLIKTRGQQVTLSCSPISGHRSVSWYQQTPGQGLQFLFEYFSETQRNKGNFPGRFSGRQFSNSRSEMNVSTLELGDSALYLCASSLGTSLSTDTQYFGPGTRLTVL.

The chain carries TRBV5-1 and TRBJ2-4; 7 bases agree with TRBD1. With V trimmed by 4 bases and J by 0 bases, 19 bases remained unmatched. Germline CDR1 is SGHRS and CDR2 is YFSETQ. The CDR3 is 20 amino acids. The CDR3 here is CASSPYNPGQSWGAKNIQYF. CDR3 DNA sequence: TGCGCCAGCAGCCCGTACAACCCGGGACAGTCTTGGGGAGCCAAAAACATTCAGTACTTC. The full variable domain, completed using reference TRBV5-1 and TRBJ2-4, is KAGVTQTPRYLIKTRGQQVTLSCSPISGHRSVSWYQQTPGQGLQFLFEYFSETQRNKGNFPGRFSGRQFSNSRSEMNVSTLELGDSALYLCASSPYNPGQSWGAKNIQYFGAGTRLSVL.

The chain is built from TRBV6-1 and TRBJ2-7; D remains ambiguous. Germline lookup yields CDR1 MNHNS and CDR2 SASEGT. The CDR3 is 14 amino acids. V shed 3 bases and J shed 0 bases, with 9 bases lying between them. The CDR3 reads CASSEEVGSYEQYF. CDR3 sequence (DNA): TGTGCCAGCAGTGAGGAAGTAGGCTCCTACGAGCAGTACTTC.

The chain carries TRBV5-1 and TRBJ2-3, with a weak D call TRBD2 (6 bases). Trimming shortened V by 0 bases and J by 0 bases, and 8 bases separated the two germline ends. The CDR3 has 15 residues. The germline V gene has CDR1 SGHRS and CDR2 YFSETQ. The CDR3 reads CASSLVGGSTDTQYF. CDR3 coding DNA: TGCGCCAGCAGCTTGGTGGGGGGTAGCACAGATACGCAGTATTTT.

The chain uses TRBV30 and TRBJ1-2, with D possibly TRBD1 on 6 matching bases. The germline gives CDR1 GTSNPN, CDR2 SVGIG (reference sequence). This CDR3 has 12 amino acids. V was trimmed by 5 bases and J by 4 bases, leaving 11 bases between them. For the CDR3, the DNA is TGTGCCTGGCAAACAGGGCGCTATGGCTACACCTTC. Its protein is CAWQTGRYGYTF.